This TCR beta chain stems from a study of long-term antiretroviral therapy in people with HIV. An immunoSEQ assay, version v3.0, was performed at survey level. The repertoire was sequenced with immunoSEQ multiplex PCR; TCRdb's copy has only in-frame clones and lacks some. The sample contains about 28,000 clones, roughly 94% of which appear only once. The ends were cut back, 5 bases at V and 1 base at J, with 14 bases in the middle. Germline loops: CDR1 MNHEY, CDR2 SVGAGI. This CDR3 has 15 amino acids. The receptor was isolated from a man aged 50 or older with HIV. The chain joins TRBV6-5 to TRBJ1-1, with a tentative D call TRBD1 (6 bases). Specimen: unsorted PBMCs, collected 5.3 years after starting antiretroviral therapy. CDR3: CASSHPGQQNTEAFF. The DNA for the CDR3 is TGTGCCAGCAGTCACCCGGGACAACAGAACACTGAAGCTTTCTTT.